A single T cell receptor beta chain is shown here with its context. Its antigen is currently not known. Per-base qualities were not stored, and no clone one base away is much larger. The library was obtained by RACE. Sequencing took place on a NextSeq 500. During library preparation, unique molecular identifiers were attached to individual cDNA molecules so that TCRs could be counted quantitatively and reproducibly. From each blood RNA sample, both TCR alpha and TCR beta chains were sequenced. Concerning the study's data processing: A median of about 87,000 TCRs per sample was observed, with a range of about 23,224 to 750,000. V, J and CDR3 annotation of the TCR reads was performed with the Decombinator software suite. To make PS versus PT1 abundance plots, every sample was subsampled to the same number of TCRs (28,000). TCRs were defined as expanded if absent before sensitization and observed at least eight times at the 2-week time point. TCRdb applied fastp at Q25 and MiXCR to the public reads, then kept only in-frame beta chains. Rows merge per CDR3 protein into single entries with the most common DNA and genes. TCRdb's processing, not the authors', yielded these V and J calls. This sample holds nearly 80,000 distinct CDR3 sequences; under 13% were observed only once. Around 1.5% of the sample is held by the ten biggest clonotypes.

The entry originates in a study of human T cells and chemical hapten exposure (dated by TCRdb to the early 2020s). With respect to the entire study: For sensitization, 2% DPC in acetone was applied to a roughly 2 cm by roughly 2 cm area of upper inner arm skin. The libraries were sequenced as a pool, and the TCR yield per sample differed mostly because of small variations in library volumes within the pool. Throughout the roughly 25-week study period, patients were also given weekly therapeutic DPC doses on the scalp. Patch testing on the upper back used Finn chambers containing 0.01% DPC, with scoring done after 6 days according to International Contact Dermatitis Research Group standards. In alopecia patients, the study followed how the peripheral blood TCR repertoire changed in vivo over primary and secondary sensitization to diphenylcyclopropenone (DPC), a hapten. About 27 alopecia patients gave blood for TCR sequencing at one to four time points (pre-sensitization, 2, 6 and 24 weeks). Alopecia areata with under or over 50% scalp involvement, alopecia totalis and alopecia universalis were represented in the patient cohort, which was mostly female. Patient blood was sampled pre-sensitization (week 0) and at 2, 6 and about 24 weeks after DPC sensitization. Study-wide conclusions, independent of this receptor: No change with DPC sensitization was found in the number of TCRs above 1 in 1000 frequency, and no evidence of global repertoire structure alterations was found. After repeated subsampling, the strength of the expansion versus patch-test correlation and the threshold at which it became significant changed. Expanded TCRs formed significantly more large CDR3 similarity clusters than pre-sensitization or healthy control sets, consistent with antigen-driven responses. The number of PT1 expanded TCRs positively correlated with patch test score, significant at thresholds 8, 16 and 32 but not 4. Because every patient had alopecia, a presumed autoimmune disease, the patients' immune response might differ from that of healthy individuals.

This specimen's time point label, interpreted: patch test 1, 2 weeks after DPC sensitization. The treatment or condition label for this specimen denotes: therapeutic diphenylcyclopropenone sensitization with weekly scalp DPC. At every patch-test visit, the blood draw took place before the patch test was put on. Patients were eligible if aged 18 to 70, diagnosed with alopecia and judged suitable for DPC therapy, and pregnant patients were excluded. Total RNA was isolated from unfractionated whole blood collected in Tempus Blood RNA tubes. The CDR3 sequence holds 13 residues, the cysteine and phenylalanine included. The kept DNA is CDR3 alone, 39 bases in frame from the first base. Between the V and J ends, shortened by 5 bases and 5 bases respectively, the junction contains 15 bases. CDR1 and CDR2, looked up from the germline V gene, are SQVTM and ANQGSEA.

This TCR was sampled from a woman aged 45-65 years with alopecia areata. Some clones in this sample may be carry-over from other donors' samples. Recombination connected TRBV29-1 to TRBJ1-1; the D gene is perhaps TRBD1, on 5 matching bases. The specimen was whole blood, collected in connection with sensitization to the hapten diphenylcyclopropenone (DPC). CDR3 reads: CSVHTGGGTEAFF. Here is the DNA: TGCAGCGTTCACACCGGGGGAGGTACTGAAGCTTTCTTT.